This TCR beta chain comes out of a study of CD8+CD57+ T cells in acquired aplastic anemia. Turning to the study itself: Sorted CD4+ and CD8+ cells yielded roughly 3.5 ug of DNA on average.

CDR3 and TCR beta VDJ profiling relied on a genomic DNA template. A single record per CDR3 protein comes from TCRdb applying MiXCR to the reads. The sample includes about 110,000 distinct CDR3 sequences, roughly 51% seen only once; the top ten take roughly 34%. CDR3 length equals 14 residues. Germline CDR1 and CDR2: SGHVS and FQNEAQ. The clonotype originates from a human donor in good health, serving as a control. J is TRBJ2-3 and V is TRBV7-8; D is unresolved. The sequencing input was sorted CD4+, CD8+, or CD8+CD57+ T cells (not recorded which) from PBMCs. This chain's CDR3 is CASKQNRGTDTQYF. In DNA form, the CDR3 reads TGTGCTTCCAAGCAGAATCGGGGCACAGATACGCAGTATTTT. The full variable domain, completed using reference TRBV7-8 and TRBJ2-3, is GAGVSQSPRYKVAKRGQDVALRCDPISGHVSLFWYQQALGQGPEFLTYFQNEAQLDKSGLPSDRFFAERPEGSVSTLKIQRTQQEDSAVYLCASKQNRGTDTQYFGPGTRLTVL.